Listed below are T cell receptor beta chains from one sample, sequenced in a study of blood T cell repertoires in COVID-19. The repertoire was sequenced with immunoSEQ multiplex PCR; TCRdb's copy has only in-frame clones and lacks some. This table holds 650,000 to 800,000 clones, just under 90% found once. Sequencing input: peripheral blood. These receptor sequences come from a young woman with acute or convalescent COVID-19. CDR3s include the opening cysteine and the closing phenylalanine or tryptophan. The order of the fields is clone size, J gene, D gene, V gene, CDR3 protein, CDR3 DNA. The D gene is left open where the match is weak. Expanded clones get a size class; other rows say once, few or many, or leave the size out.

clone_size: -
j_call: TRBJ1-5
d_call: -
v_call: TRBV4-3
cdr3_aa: CASSQDWRSGLGQPQHF
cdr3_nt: TGCGCCAGCAGCCAAGATTGGCGGTCAGGGTTGGGTCAGCCCCAGCATTTT

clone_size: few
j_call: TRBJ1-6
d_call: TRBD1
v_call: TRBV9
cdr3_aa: CASSAPTGDNSPLHF
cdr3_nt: TGTGCCAGCAGCGCACCAACAGGGGATAATTCACCCCTCCACTTT

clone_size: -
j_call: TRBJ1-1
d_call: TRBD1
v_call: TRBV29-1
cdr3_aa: CSVEDQGATTEAFF
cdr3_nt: TGCAGCGTTGAAGATCAGGGGGCGACCACTGAAGCTTTCTTT

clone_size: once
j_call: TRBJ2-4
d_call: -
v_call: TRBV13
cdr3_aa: CASSPEREDIQYF
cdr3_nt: TGTGCCAGCAGCCCAGAAAGGGAGGACATTCAGTACTTC

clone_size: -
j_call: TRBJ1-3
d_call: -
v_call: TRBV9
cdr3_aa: CASSVERDTIYF
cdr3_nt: TGTGCCAGCAGCGTAGAACGGGACACCATATATTTT

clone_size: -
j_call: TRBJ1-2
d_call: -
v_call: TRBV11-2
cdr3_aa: CASSYLRDTDGYTF
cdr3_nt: TGTGCCAGCAGCTATCTCCGGGACACGGATGGCTACACCTTC

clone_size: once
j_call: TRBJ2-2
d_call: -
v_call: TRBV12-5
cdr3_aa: CASGTEGLAGELFF
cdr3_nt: TGTGCTAGTGGGACGGAGGGGTTGGCCGGGGAGCTGTTTTTT

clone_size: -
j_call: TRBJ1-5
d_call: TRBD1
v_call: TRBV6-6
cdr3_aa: CASSYSGQGINQPQHF
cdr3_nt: TGTGCCAGCAGTTACTCGGGACAGGGGATTAATCAGCCCCAGCATTTT

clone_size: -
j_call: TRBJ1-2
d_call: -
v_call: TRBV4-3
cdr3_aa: CASSQGGRGYTF
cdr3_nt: TGCGCCAGCAGCCAAGGAGGGCGGGGCTACACCTTC

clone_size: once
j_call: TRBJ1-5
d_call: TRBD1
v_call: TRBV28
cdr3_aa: CASSSQGDSNQPQHF
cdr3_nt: TGTGCCAGCAGTTCTCAGGGGGATAGCAATCAGCCCCAGCATTTT

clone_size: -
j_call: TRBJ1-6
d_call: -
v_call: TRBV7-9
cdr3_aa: CASSPGHAGNSPLHF
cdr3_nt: TGTGCCAGCAGCCCTGGGCACGCGGGTAATTCACCCCTCCACTTT

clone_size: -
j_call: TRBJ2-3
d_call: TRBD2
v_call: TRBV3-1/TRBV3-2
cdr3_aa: CASSQSTSGGGDTQYF
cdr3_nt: TGTGCCAGCAGCCAGTCGACTAGCGGGGGGGGAGATACGCAGTATTTT

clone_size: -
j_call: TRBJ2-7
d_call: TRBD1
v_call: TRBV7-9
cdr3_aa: CASKTGTAYEQYF
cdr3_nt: TGTGCCAGCAAAACGGGGACAGCCTACGAGCAGTACTTC

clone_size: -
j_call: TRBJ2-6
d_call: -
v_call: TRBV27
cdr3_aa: CASSLLVSGANVLTF
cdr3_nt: TGTGCCAGCAGTTTATTAGTCTCTGGGGCCAACGTCCTGACTTTC

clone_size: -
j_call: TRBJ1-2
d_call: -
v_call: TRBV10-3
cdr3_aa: CAISDTRQTNNYGYTF
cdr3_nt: TGTGCCATCAGTGACACCCGACAGACCAACAACTATGGCTACACCTTC

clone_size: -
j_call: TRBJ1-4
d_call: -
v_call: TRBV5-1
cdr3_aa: CASSLELSTNEKLFF
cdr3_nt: TGCGCCAGCAGCTTGGAGCTTTCAACTAATGAAAAACTGTTTTTT

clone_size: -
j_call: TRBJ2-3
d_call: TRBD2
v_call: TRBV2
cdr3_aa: CASASGAPRDTQYF
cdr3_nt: TGTGCCAGCGCTAGCGGGGCCCCGCGGGATACGCAGTATTTT

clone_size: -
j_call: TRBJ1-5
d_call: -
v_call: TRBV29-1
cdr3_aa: CSVVDTAGPQHF
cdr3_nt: TGCAGCGTTGTTGACACCGCGGGGCCCCAGCATTTT

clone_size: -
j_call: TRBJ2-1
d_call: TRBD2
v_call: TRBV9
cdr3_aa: CASSVEGSGTTYNEQFF
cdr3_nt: TGTGCCAGCAGCGTAGAGGGTTCGGGGACTACCTACAATGAGCAGTTCTTC

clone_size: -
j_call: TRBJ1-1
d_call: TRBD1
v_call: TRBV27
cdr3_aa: CASTNGQGRPEAFF
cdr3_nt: TGTGCCAGCACCAACGGACAGGGGCGCCCTGAAGCTTTCTTT

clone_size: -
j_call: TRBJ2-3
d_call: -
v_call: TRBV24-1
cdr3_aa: CATEGSTDTQYF
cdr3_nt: TGTGCCACCGAGGGAAGCACAGATACGCAGTATTTT

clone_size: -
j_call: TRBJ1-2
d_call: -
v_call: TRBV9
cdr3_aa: CASSVGAGDPYGYTF
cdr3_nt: TGTGCCAGCAGCGTAGGGGCCGGGGATCCCTATGGCTACACCTTC

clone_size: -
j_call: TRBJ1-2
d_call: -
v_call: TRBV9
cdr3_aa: CASSDQGHPYGYTF
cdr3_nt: TGTGCCAGCAGCGACCAGGGGCATCCCTATGGCTACACCTTC

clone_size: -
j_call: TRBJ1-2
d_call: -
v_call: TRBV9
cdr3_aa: CASSAGEGIYYGYTF
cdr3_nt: TGTGCCAGCAGCGCTGGGGAGGGGATATACTATGGCTACACCTTC

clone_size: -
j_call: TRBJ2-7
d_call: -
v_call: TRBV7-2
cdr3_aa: CASSSRLAGGGHYEQYF
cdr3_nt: TGTGCCAGCAGCTCACGCTTGGCAGGAGGAGGGCACTACGAGCAGTACTTC

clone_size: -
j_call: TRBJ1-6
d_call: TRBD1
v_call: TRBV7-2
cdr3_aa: CASSLRTGGKASPLHF
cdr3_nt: TGTGCCAGCAGCTTACGGACAGGAGGGAAAGCCTCACCCCTCCACTTT

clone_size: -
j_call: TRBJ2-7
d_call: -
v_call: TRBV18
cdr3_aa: CASSPPTGPWEEDEQYF
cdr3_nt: TGTGCCAGCTCACCACCGACAGGGCCCTGGGAGGAGGACGAGCAGTACTTC

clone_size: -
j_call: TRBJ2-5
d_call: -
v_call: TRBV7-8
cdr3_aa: CASSFSEETQYF
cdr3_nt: TGTGCCAGCAGCTTCTCCGAAGAGACCCAGTACTTC

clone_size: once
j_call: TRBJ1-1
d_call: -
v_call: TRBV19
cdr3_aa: CASRLDREAFF
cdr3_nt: TGTGCCAGTAGACTCGACAGGGAAGCTTTCTTT

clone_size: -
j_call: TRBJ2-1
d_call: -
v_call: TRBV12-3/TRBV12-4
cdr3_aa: CASSLRPYNEQFF
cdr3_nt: TGTGCCAGCAGTTTGCGGCCGTACAATGAGCAGTTCTTC

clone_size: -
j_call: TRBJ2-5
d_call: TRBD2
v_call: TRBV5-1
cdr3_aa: CASSLGGRLATETQYF
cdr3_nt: TGCGCCAGCAGCTTAGGCGGGAGGCTAGCGACGGAGACCCAGTACTTC

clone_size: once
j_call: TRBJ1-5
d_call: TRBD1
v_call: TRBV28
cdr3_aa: CASSLSDRGRGNQPQHF
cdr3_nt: TGTGCCAGCAGTTTATCAGACAGGGGGCGAGGCAATCAGCCCCAGCATTTT

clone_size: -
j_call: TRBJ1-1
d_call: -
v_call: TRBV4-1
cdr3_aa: CASSLTTGYTEAFF
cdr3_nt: TGCGCCAGCAGCCTAACGACGGGTTACACTGAAGCTTTCTTT

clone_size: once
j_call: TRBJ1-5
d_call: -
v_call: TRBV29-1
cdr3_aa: CSVGQGNQPQHF
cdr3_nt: TGCAGCGTTGGACAGGGCAATCAGCCCCAGCATTTT

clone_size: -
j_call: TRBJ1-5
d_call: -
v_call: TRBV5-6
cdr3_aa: CASSLTAGSSNQPQHF
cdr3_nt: TGTGCCAGCAGCTTAACGGCAGGGTCTAGCAATCAGCCCCAGCATTTT

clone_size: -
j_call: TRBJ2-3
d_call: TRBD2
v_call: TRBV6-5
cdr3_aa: CASGLAGPGDTQYF
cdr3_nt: TGTGCCAGCGGCCTAGCGGGCCCGGGGGATACGCAGTATTTT